The T cell receptor (beta chain) under discussion was sequenced for a study of cytomegalovirus exposure and HLA in healthy donors. Overall study context: Samples from HLA-typed donors yielded 85 million to 95 million unique TCRs in an early data release. General observations from the study: TCR beta V segments were, for the most part, productive about 87% or about 30% of the time in an earlier analysis. A further, later analysis showed that HLA-associated TCR beta chains (compared with equally common others) were more clonally expanded. A highly shared variant cluster was judged a likely technical artifact.

The V gene's germline CDR1 is SGHAT and CDR2 FQNNGV. The V end lost 1 base, the J end lost 1 base, and 11 bases lay between the germline ends. The CDR3 loop spans 16 amino acids. PCR used 60 Vbeta primers and 13 Jbeta primers. Sequenced by immunoSEQ multiplex PCR; TCRdb stores in-frame clones only, minus some. The repertoire has approximately 92,000 clones, over 70% of them found once; the top ten carry approximately 7%. In regard to this clone: What it recognizes is unknown.

Sequences were obtained from PBMCs. This clonotype originated in a man aged 50 or older in good health and CMV-seropositive. This chain connects TRBV11-2 to TRBJ1-5; the D gene is possibly TRBD1 (5 bases). CDR3 protein: CASSLGTGRSNQPQHF. The CDR3 DNA sequence: TGTGCCAGCAGCTTAGGCACAGGTAGGAGCAATCAGCCCCAGCATTTT.